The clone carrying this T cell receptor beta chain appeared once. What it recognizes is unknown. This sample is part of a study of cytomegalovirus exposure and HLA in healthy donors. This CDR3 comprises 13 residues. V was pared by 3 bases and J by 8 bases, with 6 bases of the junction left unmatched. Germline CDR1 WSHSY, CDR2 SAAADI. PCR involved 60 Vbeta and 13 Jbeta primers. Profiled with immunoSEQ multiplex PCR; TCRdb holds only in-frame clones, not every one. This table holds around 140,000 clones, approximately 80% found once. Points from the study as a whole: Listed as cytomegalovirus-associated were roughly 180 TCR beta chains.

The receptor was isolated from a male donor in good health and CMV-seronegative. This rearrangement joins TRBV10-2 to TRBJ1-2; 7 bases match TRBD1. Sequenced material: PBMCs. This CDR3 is CASSESTGFGYTF. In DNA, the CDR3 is TGCGCCAGCAGTGAATCGACAGGGTTCGGCTACACCTTC.